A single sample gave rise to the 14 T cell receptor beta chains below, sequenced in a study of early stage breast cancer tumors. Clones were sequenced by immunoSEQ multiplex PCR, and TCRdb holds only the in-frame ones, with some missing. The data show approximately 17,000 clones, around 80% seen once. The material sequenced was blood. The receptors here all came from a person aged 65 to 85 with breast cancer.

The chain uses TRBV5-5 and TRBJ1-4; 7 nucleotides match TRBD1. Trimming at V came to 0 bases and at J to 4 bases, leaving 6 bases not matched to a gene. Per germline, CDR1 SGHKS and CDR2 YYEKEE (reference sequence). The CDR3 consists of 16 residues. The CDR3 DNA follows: TGTGCCAGCAGCTTGGGACAGGGTAATGTTAATGAAAAACTGTTTTTT. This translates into CASSLGQGNVNEKLFF.

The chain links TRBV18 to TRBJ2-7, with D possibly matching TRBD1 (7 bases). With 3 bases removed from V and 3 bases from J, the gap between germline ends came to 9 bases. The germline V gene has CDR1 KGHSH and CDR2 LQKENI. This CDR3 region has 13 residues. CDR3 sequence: CASSPQGGYEQYF. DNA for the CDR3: TGTGCCAGCTCACCCCAGGGGGGCTACGAGCAGTACTTC.

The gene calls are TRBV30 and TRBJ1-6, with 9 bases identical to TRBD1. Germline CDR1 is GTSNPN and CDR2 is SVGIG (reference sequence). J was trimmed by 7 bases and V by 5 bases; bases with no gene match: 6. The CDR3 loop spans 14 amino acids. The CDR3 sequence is CAWEGTGKNSPLHF. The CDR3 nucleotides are TGTGCCTGGGAGGGGACAGGGAAAAATTCACCCCTCCACTTT.

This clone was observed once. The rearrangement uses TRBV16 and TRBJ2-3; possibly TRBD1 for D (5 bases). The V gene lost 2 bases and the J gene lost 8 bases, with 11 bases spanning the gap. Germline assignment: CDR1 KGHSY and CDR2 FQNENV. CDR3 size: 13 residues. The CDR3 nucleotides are TGTGCCAGCAGCCAAGCAAGGGGCGGTACGCAGTATTTT. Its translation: CASSQARGGTQYF.

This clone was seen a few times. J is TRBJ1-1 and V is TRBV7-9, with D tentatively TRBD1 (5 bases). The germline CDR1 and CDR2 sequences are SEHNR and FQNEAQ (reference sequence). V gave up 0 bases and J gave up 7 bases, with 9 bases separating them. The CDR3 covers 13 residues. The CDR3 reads CASSLAGGLEAFF. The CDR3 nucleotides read TGTGCCAGCAGCTTAGCGGGGGGACTTGAAGCTTTCTTT.

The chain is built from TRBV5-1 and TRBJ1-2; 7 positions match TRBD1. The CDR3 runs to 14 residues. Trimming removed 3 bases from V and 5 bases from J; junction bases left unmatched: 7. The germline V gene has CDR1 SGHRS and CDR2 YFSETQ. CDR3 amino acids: CASSSPDREYGYTF. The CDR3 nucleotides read TGCGCCAGCAGCTCGCCTGACAGGGAATATGGCTACACCTTC.

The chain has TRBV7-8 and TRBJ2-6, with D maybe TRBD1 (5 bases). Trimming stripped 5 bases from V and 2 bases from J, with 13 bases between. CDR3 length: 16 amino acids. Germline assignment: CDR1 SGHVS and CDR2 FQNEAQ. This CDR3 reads CASSPRTIAGANVLTF. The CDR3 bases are TGTGCCAGCAGCCCGAGGACAATCGCTGGGGCCAACGTCCTGACTTTC. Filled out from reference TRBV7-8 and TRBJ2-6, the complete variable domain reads GAGVSQSPRYKVAKRGQDVALRCDPISGHVSLFWYQQALGQGPEFLTYFQNEAQLDKSGLPSDRFFAERPEGSVSTLKIQRTQQEDSAVYLCASSPRTIAGANVLTFGAGSRLTVL.

The CDR3 region has the DNA TGTGCCTGGAAAAAGCGGGGAGATCAGCCCCAGCATTTT. Its protein is CAWKKRGDQPQHF. This sequence joins TRBV30 and TRBJ1-5; D is ambiguous. Trimming took off 4 bases at V and 5 bases at J, with 12 bases between the two ends. Germline CDR1 and CDR2: GTSNPN and SVGIG (reference sequence). The CDR3 consists of 13 residues.

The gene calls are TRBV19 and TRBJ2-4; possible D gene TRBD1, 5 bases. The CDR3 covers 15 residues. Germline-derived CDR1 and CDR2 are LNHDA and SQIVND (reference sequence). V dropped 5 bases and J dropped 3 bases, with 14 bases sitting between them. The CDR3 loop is CASSRSQGLKNIQYF. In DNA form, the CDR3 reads TGTGCCAGTAGTCGATCCCAGGGTCTCAAAAACATTCAGTACTTC.

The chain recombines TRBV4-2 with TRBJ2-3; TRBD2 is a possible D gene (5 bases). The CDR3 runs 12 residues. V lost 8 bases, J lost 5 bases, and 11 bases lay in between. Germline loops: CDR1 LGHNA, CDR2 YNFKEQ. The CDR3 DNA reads TGTGCCAGCCTGGCTGAGGGAGATACGCAGTATTTT. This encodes CASLAEGDTQYF.

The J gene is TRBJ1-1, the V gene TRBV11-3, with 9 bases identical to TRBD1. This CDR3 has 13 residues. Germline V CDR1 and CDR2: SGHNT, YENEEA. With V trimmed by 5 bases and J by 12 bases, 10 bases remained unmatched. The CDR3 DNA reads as TGTGCCAGCAGCGCCACCGGGACAGGGAGGCCTTTCTTT. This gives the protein CASSATGTGRPFF.

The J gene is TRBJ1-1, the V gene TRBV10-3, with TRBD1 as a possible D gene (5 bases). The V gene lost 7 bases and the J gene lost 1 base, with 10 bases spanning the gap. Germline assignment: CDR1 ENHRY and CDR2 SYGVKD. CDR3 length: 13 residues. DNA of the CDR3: TGTGCCATCACTGGACATGGGAACACTGAAGCTTTCTTT. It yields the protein CAITGHGNTEAFF.

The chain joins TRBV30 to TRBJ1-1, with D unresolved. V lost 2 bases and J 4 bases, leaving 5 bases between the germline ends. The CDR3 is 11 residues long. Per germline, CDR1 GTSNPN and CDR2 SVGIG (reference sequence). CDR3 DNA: TGTGCCTGGAGTCGGGTCACTGAAGCTTTCTTT. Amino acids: CAWSRVTEAFF.

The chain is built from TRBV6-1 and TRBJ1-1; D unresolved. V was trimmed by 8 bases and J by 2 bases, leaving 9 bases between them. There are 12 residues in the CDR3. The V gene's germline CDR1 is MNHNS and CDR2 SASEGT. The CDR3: CASSPGNTEAFF. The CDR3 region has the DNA TGTGCCAGCTCCCCGGGTAACACTGAAGCTTTCTTT.